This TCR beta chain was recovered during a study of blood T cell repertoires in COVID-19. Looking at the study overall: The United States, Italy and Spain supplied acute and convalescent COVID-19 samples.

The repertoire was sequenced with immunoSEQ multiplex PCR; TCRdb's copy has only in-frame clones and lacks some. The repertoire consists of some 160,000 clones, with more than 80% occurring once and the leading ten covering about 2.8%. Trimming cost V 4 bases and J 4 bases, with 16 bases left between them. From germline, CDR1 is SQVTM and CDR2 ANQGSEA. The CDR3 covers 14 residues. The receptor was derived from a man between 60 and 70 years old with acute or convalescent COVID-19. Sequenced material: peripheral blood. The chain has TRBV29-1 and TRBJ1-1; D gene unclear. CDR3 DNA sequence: TGCAGCGTTGGGGTCGGTTCGCGGTCCACTGAAGCTTTCTTT. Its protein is CSVGVGSRSTEAFF.